One and the same sample provided the 13 T cell receptor beta chains below, sequenced in a study of T-cell memory formation after mild COVID-19. TCRdb re-derived calls from the 5' RACE reads in MiXCR, one entry per CDR3 protein. Of roughly 250,000 distinct CDR3 sequences detected, over 15% appear once; the ten largest clones hold around 20%. The sample was PBMCs or a T cell subset sorted from them (not recorded which). The receptors come from a man aged 18 to 30 who had mild COVID-19 (a few samples of this study predate the infection). Cell type and time point are not known.

The V call is TRBV5-1, the J call TRBJ2-5, with D possibly TRBD1 on 6 matching bases. The CDR3 has 14 residues. Germline CDR1 and CDR2: SGHRS and YFSETQ. The V gene lost 0 bases and the J gene lost 5 bases, with 11 bases spanning the gap. CDR3 in DNA: TGCGCCAGCAGCTTGGTAGTAGGGGGTGAGACCCAGTACTTC. Its protein product is CASSLVVGGETQYF.

This clonotype has just a few counts. The V call is TRBV30, the J call TRBJ2-1; 8 positions agree with TRBD2. Unmatched junction bases numbered 13, after V lost 5 bases and J lost 10 bases. Looked up from germline, CDR1 is GTSNPN and CDR2 is SVGIG (reference sequence). The CDR3 covers 14 residues. CDR3 in DNA: TGTGCCTGGGAGCGGGGGCCGGGGTTTTCCGAGCAGTTCTTC. Encoded protein: CAWERGPGFSEQFF.

V is TRBV2 and J is TRBJ2-3, with 8 bases fitting TRBD2. J gave up 1 base and V 11 bases, and 5 bases lay outside the gene matches. The CDR3 covers 13 residues. Per germline, CDR1 SNHLY and CDR2 FYNNEI. The CDR3, as DNA: TGTGCCCGAGCGGGGGCTGGCACAGATACGCAGTATTTT. This codes for CARAGAGTDTQYF. The full variable domain, completed using reference TRBV2 and TRBJ2-3, is EPEVTQTPSHQVTQMGQEVILRCVPISNHLYFYWYRQILGQKVEFLVSFYNNEISEKSEIFDDQFSVERPDGSNFTLKIRSTKLEDSAMYFCARAGAGTDTQYFGPGTRLTVL.

In its sample, this clonotype was seen many times. This chain uses TRBV7-9 with TRBJ2-7; 10 positions agree with TRBD1. Looked up from germline, CDR1 is SEHNR and CDR2 is FQNEAQ (reference sequence). V lost 5 bases to trimming and J lost 4 bases; unmatched junction nucleotides: 5. This CDR3 is 14 amino acids long. The CDR3 region is CASSPDRGSYEQYF. CDR3 DNA: TGTGCCAGCAGCCCGGACAGGGGGTCGTACGAGCAGTACTTC.

The chain carries TRBV7-9 and TRBJ2-7; the match to TRBD2 covers 10 bases. CDR3 length equals 14 residues. Trimming took 2 bases from V and 3 from J; bases not matched to a gene: 1. Germline V gene data show CDR1 as SEHNR and CDR2 as FQNEAQ (reference sequence). The CDR3 DNA reads TGTGCCAGCAGCTTAACTAGCGGGGACTACGAGCAGTACTTC. Amino acids: CASSLTSGDYEQYF.

This chain's CDR3 is CAGRNRGPMNNEQFF. The CDR3 nucleotides are TGTGCCGGGAGAAACAGGGGGCCTATGAACAATGAGCAGTTCTTC. This chain links TRBV2 with TRBJ2-1, with 9 bases matching TRBD1. Germline assignment: CDR1 SNHLY and CDR2 FYNNEI. The length of the CDR3 is 15 residues. The J segment lost 5 bases and the V segment lost 11 bases, leaving 13 bases of the junction unmatched.

This clonotype was recorded at least ten times. This chain connects TRBV20-1 to TRBJ2-1; the D gene is possibly TRBD1 (6 bases). Trimming removed 0 bases from V and 2 bases from J, with 11 bases in between. There are 15 residues in the CDR3. The germline V gene has CDR1 DFQATT and CDR2 SNEGSKA (reference sequence). CDR3 residues: CSARDSTGPYNEQFF. The CDR3 DNA is TGCAGTGCTAGAGATTCGACAGGCCCCTACAATGAGCAGTTCTTC.

This clonotype was counted many times. The V gene is TRBV6-5, the J gene TRBJ1-2; the D is unclear. The CDR3 sequence is 14 residues long. Between the trimmed V and J ends, which lost 0 bases and 1 base, there was a span of 6 bases. Germline V gene data show CDR1 as MNHEY and CDR2 as SVGAGI. CDR3 region: CASSYSPSNYGYTF. In DNA form, the CDR3 reads TGTGCCAGCAGTTACTCGCCAAGTAACTATGGCTACACCTTC.

The rearrangement links TRBV12-3 or TRBV12-4 to TRBJ1-1; 9 bases align to TRBD1. The CDR3 spans 14 residues. Trimming removed 3 bases from V and 7 bases from J; junction bases left unmatched: 6. CDR3 in amino acids: CASSLGTGRGEAFF. The CDR3 DNA is TGTGCCAGCAGTTTGGGGACAGGGCGGGGTGAAGCTTTCTTT.

This CDR3 reads CASSQDWLAGGDGTGELFF. Here the CDR3 DNA reads TGTGCCAGCAGCCAAGATTGGCTAGCGGGGGGGGACGGCACCGGGGAGCTGTTTTTT. V and J are TRBV4-2 and TRBJ2-2; 12 bases are a match to TRBD2. V shed 0 bases and J 4 bases; nucleotides not matched to a gene: 9. This CDR3 has 19 residues. Germline CDR1 LGHNA, CDR2 YNFKEQ.

The chain joins TRBV25-1 to TRBJ2-7, with D unresolved. In germline, CDR1 is MGHDK, CDR2 SYGVNS. This CDR3 has 14 amino acids. Trimming removed 2 bases at V and 2 bases at J, with 10 bases between. The CDR3 loop is CASSERVPPYEQYF. Written as DNA, the CDR3 is TGTGCCAGCAGTGAACGGGTCCCACCCTACGAGCAGTACTTC.

The CDR3 is CASSFVPGYEQYV. DNA for the CDR3: TGTGCCAGCAGCTTCGTTCCGGGATACGAGCAGTACGTC. The rearrangement uses TRBV11-2 and TRBJ2-7; possible D gene TRBD2, 5 bases. This CDR3 comprises 13 residues. Germline loops: CDR1 SGHAT, CDR2 FQNNGV. V was shortened by 3 bases and J by 4 bases, with 10 bases between the two germline ends.

This clonotype occurred many times. V gene TRBV7-9 combines with J gene TRBJ2-1, with a tentative D call TRBD1 (6 bases). The CDR3 is made up of 12 amino acids. Germline V CDR1 and CDR2: SEHNR, FQNEAQ (reference sequence). Trimming removed 5 bases from V and 7 bases from J, with 9 bases in between. This CDR3 reads CASSRDTNEQFF. The DNA of the CDR3 is TGTGCCAGCAGCCGGGACACGAATGAGCAGTTCTTC.